These 14 T cell receptor beta chains share one sample of origin, sequenced in a study of blood T cell repertoires in COVID-19. Produced via immunoSEQ multiplex PCR; TCRdb's table is partial and in-frame only. The repertoire consists of roughly 150,000 clones, with around 74% occurring once and the leading ten covering 8.1%. Material for sequencing was peripheral blood. Receptors originate from a woman aged 55-70 years with COVID-19, enrolled during active disease.

The J gene is TRBJ2-1, the V gene TRBV29-1; 13 positions match TRBD2. The CDR3 covers 18 residues. V shed 1 base, J shed 0 bases, and the junction held 6 bases outside the gene matches. Per the germline V gene, CDR1 is SQVTM and CDR2 is ANQGSEA. CDR3 nucleotide sequence: TGCAGCGTTGAAGGGGGACTAGCGGGGAAGAGCTCCTACAATGAGCAGTTCTTC. This translates into CSVEGGLAGKSSYNEQFF.

This clone was recorded only once. The chain joins TRBV5-1 to TRBJ1-3, with unresolved D. Per germline, CDR1 SGHRS and CDR2 YFSETQ. Trimming removed 0 bases from V and 4 bases from J, with 14 bases in between. There are 16 residues in the CDR3. The CDR3 protein is CASSLDGMGRGNTIYF. The CDR3 region has the DNA TGCGCCAGCAGCTTGGATGGCATGGGGAGAGGAAACACCATATATTTT.

The genes are TRBV3-1 (or the pseudogene TRBV3-2) and TRBJ2-2; 8 bases agree with TRBD2. CDR3 size: 16 residues. V lost 1 base, J lost 7 bases, and 8 bases stayed unmatched. Looked up from germline, CDR1 is LGHDT and CDR2 is YNNKEL (reference sequence). In DNA, the CDR3 is TGTGCCAGCAGCCAAGTACAACGGGGGGGCGACGGGGAGCTGTTTTTT. Amino acids: CASSQVQRGGDGELFF.

The gene calls are TRBV5-1 and TRBJ1-6; D gene unclear. Trimming stripped 0 bases from V and 8 bases from J, with 6 bases between. Looked up from germline, CDR1 is SGHRS and CDR2 is YFSETQ. CDR3 length: 13 amino acids. The CDR3: CASSLVADSPLHF. The CDR3 region has the DNA TGCGCCAGCAGCTTGGTAGCAGATTCACCCCTCCACTTT.

The V call is TRBV11-1, the J call TRBJ2-3; 7 bases fit TRBD2. This CDR3 spans 16 amino acids. J lost 2 bases, V lost 4 bases, and 9 bases had no gene match. The germline gives CDR1 SGHAT, CDR2 FQDESV (reference sequence). CDR3 protein: CASSSRGGGFTDTQYF. The CDR3 bases are TGTGCCAGCAGCTCCCGCGGCGGGGGTTTCACAGATACGCAGTATTTT.

The chain has TRBV29-1 and TRBJ2-1; possible D gene TRBD1, 6 bases. There are 13 residues in the CDR3. Trimming removed 3 bases from V and 6 bases from J, with 12 bases in between. Germline CDR1 and CDR2: SQVTM and ANQGSEA. CDR3 sequence reads: CSVDRVGGNEQFF. The CDR3 DNA reads as TGCAGCGTTGACAGGGTAGGGGGCAATGAGCAGTTCTTC.

This chain joins TRBV6-5 and TRBJ1-1; maybe TRBD1 (6 bases). Trimming removed 0 bases from V and 5 bases from J, with 7 bases in between. Per germline, CDR1 MNHEY and CDR2 SVGAGI. There are 13 residues in the CDR3. The CDR3, as DNA: TGTGCCAGCAGTTACTCGAGGGGGACTGAAGCTTTCTTT. Translating gives CASSYSRGTEAFF.

V is TRBV4-3 and J is TRBJ2-2, with 11 positions matching TRBD1. V was clipped by 3 bases and J by 7 bases; unmatched bases: 7. CDR1 is LGHNA, CDR2 YSLEER, per germline. This CDR3 region has 16 residues. The CDR3 DNA reads as TGCGCCAGCAGCCAGGGGGACAGGGGGATGGTCGGGGAGCTGTTTTTT. Its translation is CASSQGDRGMVGELFF.

This chain connects TRBV14 to TRBJ2-5; D not certain. Trimming left V 4 bases short and J 7 bases short, with 16 bases between. This CDR3 contains 14 residues. CDR1 SGHDN and CDR2 FVKESK come from the germline V gene. This CDR3 is CASSLSRGGATQYF. DNA for the CDR3: TGTGCCAGCAGCCTTTCTAGAGGCGGAGCGACCCAGTACTTC.

This clone was observed once. DNA of the CDR3: TGTGCCAGCAGCTTAAGGACAGGGAATGAAAAACTGTTTTTT. Amino acids: CASSLRTGNEKLFF. V usage is TRBV5-6 and J usage is TRBJ1-4, with 8 bases fitting TRBD1. The V and J ends lost 2 bases and 5 bases, in that order; junction bases with no gene match: 2. The CDR3 runs 14 residues. The germline gives CDR1 SGHDT, CDR2 YYEEEE.

This chain connects TRBV6-5 to TRBJ2-7; weak D call: TRBD1 (5 bases). The CDR3 runs to 14 residues. CDR1 and CDR2 from the germline V gene are MNHEY and SVGAGI. Trimming removed 2 bases at V and 3 bases at J, with 11 bases between. The CDR3 nucleotides are TGTGCCAGCAGTTACCCCAGGACACTCTACGAGCAGTACGTC. Protein: CASSYPRTLYEQYV.

V gene TRBV19 combines with J gene TRBJ1-2; D gene unclear. V dropped 7 bases and J dropped 2 bases, with 23 bases sitting between them. Germline CDR1 LNHDA, CDR2 SQIVND (reference sequence). The CDR3 is 17 residues long. The CDR3 protein is CASTPSGETNLNYGYTF. The CDR3 coding sequence is TGTGCCAGTACCCCTAGCGGAGAAACAAACTTAAACTATGGCTACACCTTC.

In its sample, this clone was seen a few times. The rearrangement joins TRBV19 to TRBJ1-5; D is uncertain. CDR3 length: 15 amino acids. Germline-derived CDR1 and CDR2 are LNHDA and SQIVND (reference sequence). V lost 6 bases and J lost 0, with 12 bases in between. In nucleotides, the CDR3 is TGTGCCAGTAGCCGGGTGGCAGATAGCAATCAGCCCCAGCATTTT. Translated: CASSRVADSNQPQHF.

This clone was seen only a few times. The chain uses TRBV6-2 or TRBV6-3 and TRBJ2-7, with 9 bases that match TRBD1. Looked up from germline, CDR1 is MNHEY and CDR2 is SVGEGT. V lost 5 bases and J lost 6; bases outside the gene matches: 11. This CDR3 spans 15 amino acids. CDR3 sequence (DNA): TGTGCCAGCAGTAACCCCGGGACAGGGCAGGGCGAGCAGTACGTC. Its protein product is CASSNPGTGQGEQYV.